This TCR beta chain was captured in a study of shared clonotypes between healthy human individuals. The overall study: There were three CD4 naive, three CD4 memory, two CD8 naive and one CD8 memory plates per donor.

Concerning this clone: The target antigen is unknown.

From germline, CDR1 is SGHVS and CDR2 FNYEAQ. V gave up 1 base and J gave up 2 bases; unmatched junction bases: 10. There are 17 residues in the CDR3. Study-level findings and limits: Across subsets, estimated richness was generally greater for naive than for memory populations.

Original processing methods: In the immunoSEQ data, sequences were junction-only and lacked quality scores, so filtering differed. Using immunoSEQ multiplex PCR, the repertoire was profiled, and TCRdb retains in-frame clones only, with some absent. V, J and clone size are taken as reported in that table, and D and trimming were inferred from the DNA itself. The sample shows around 1.6 million clones, 95% to 99% of them seen only once. CD45RA+ naive and CD45RA-negative memory subsets were separated from CD4+ cells. The TCR comes from a man aged 25 to 40 in good health. Specimen: naive CD4+ T cells sorted from blood. Specified subset: CD45RA+ positively selected. The rearrangement links TRBV7-6 to TRBJ2-5; 7 positions agree with TRBD2. The CDR3 loop is CASSLVGRAWRQETQYF. The CDR3 DNA reads as TGTGCCAGCAGCTTAGTGGGGAGGGCTTGGAGGCAAGAGACCCAGTACTTC.